This T cell receptor beta chain derives from a study of blood T cell repertoires in COVID-19. Study in general: Acute and convalescent COVID-19 samples came from the United States, Italy and Spain. Sample material is recorded as cDNA or gDNA derived from T cells, B-cell-depleted T cells, or PBMCs.

Study processing details: It was from reference gene primer amplification that nucleated cell counts were estimated. This table comes from immunoSEQ multiplex PCR, and its TCRdb copy is limited to in-frame clones, with some not included. V and J calls plus clone size are reproduced from that table; the DNA served to infer D and trimming. The repertoire consists of about 200,000 clones, with more than 85% occurring once and the leading ten covering roughly 3%. Trimming removed 4 bases at V and 0 bases at J, with 7 bases between. The germline CDR1 and CDR2 sequences are DFQATT and SNEGSKA (reference sequence). This CDR3 has 12 amino acids.

Input material: peripheral blood. The chain uses TRBV20-1 and TRBJ2-7; D gene uncertain. The sequence derives from a man aged 55-75 years with acute or convalescent COVID-19. CDR3 DNA: TGCAGTGCTATTGACGGCTCCTACGAGCAGTACTTC. It specifies CSAIDGSYEQYF.